Below, 17 T cell receptor beta chains from the same sample are listed, as sequenced in a study of CD8 T cells in Susac syndrome. When the RNA was reverse transcribed, random hexamers were used with an input of roughly 0.45 to 1 ug. TCRdb re-called the immunoSEQ multiplex PCR reads with MiXCR, one entry per CDR3 protein. The data show around 200,000 distinct CDR3 sequences, 85% to 95% seen once. Sequencing input: CD4+ T cells from PBMCs. The receptors shown here come from a human donor in good health.

The chain is built from TRBV10-3 and TRBJ1-5; 7 bases agree with TRBD1. Trimming took 3 bases from V and 3 from J; bases not matched to a gene: 2. Germline assignment: CDR1 ENHRY and CDR2 SYGVKD. This CDR3 comprises 14 residues. The CDR3 sequence: CAISDGTVNQPQHF. The CDR3 coding sequence is TGTGCCATCAGTGACGGGACAGTCAATCAGCCCCAGCATTTT.

The J gene is TRBJ2-3, the V gene TRBV29-1; D perhaps matches TRBD2 (5 bases). V lost 8 bases and J 2 bases, leaving 17 bases between the germline ends. The CDR3 contains 14 residues. The germline CDR1 and CDR2 sequences are SQVTM and ANQGSEA. The CDR3 bases are TGCAGCCTCTCCCGGGGAGACCTCACAGATACGCAGTATTTT. Amino acids: CSLSRGDLTDTQYF.

V and J are TRBV7-3 and TRBJ2-1; TRBD2 is a possible D gene (6 bases). This CDR3 has 15 residues. V was trimmed by 5 bases and J by 5 bases, leaving 16 bases between them. Germline CDR1 SGHTA, CDR2 FQGTGA. The CDR3 reads CASSPRVGRDNEQFF. CDR3 DNA: TGTGCCAGCAGCCCCAGGGTCGGGAGAGACAATGAGCAGTTCTTC.

DNA for the CDR3: TGTGCCAGCAGTTCCCCCTACGAGCAGTACGTC. Translating it yields CASSSPYEQYV. This sequence joins TRBV28 and TRBJ2-7, with D uncertain. The ends were cut back, 4 bases at V and 2 bases at J, with 3 bases in the middle. Germline CDR1 MDHEN, CDR2 SYDVKM. The CDR3 runs to 11 residues.

V gene TRBV24-1 combines with J gene TRBJ2-1; TRBD1 is a possible D gene (5 bases). The ends were cut back, 3 bases at V and 2 bases at J, with 13 bases in the middle. The CDR3 sequence is 16 residues long. Germline V gene sequence: CDR1 KGHDR, CDR2 SFDVKD. Here the CDR3 DNA reads TGTGCCACCAGTGATCCGGTTGGGGCAGCCTACAATGAGCAGTTCTTC. It yields the protein CATSDPVGAAYNEQFF.

The chain employs TRBV3-1 and TRBJ1-2; D is unclear. The germline V gene encodes CDR1 LGHDT and CDR2 YNNKEL (reference sequence). Trimming pared 1 base from V and 4 bases from J, leaving 13 bases between. The CDR3 extends over 15 amino acids. CDR3 sequence reads: CASSQGVIRTYGYTF. The CDR3 coding sequence is TGTGCCAGCAGCCAAGGGGTTATAAGGACCTATGGCTACACCTTC.

This clonotype was observed once. CDR3 sequence: CSARDRDRTSSFNSPLHF. CDR3 bases: TGCAGTGCTAGAGATCGGGACAGGACTTCGAGTTTCAATTCACCCCTCCACTTT. The J gene is TRBJ1-6, the V gene TRBV20-1; TRBD1 agrees at 8 bases. The germline CDR1 and CDR2 sequences are DFQATT and SNEGSKA (reference sequence). This CDR3 region has 18 residues. The J segment lost 7 bases and the V segment lost 0 bases, leaving 14 bases of the junction unmatched.

This chain links TRBV29-1 with TRBJ2-5; 8 bases are a match to TRBD2. CDR3 size: 12 residues. V lost 3 bases and J lost 4; bases outside the gene matches: 1. Germline values: CDR1 SQVTM, CDR2 ANQGSEA. The CDR3 DNA reads as TGCAGCGTTGACCTAGCGGGAGAGACCCAGTACTTC. The encoded protein is CSVDLAGETQYF.

This chain connects TRBV15 to TRBJ2-7; D gene ambiguous. CDR3 length: 15 amino acids. Germline CDR1 and CDR2: LNHNV and YYDKDF (reference sequence). V lost 1 base to trimming and J lost 4 bases, with 14 bases between them. This CDR3 reads CATSRVTAKAYEQYF. The DNA of the CDR3 is TGTGCCACCAGCAGAGTAACAGCTAAAGCGTACGAGCAGTACTTC.

This clonotype was observed a few times. V is TRBV7-6 and J is TRBJ2-1; the D gene is possibly TRBD1 (6 bases). CDR3 length: 13 amino acids. CDR1 SGHVS and CDR2 FNYEAQ come from the germline V gene. Trimming cost V 6 bases and J 13 bases, with 19 bases left between them. This CDR3 is CASRYSGAGEQFF. The CDR3 nucleotides read TGTGCCAGCAGATACAGTGGGGCAGGGGAACAGTTCTTC.

This chain uses TRBV7-2 with TRBJ2-7, with TRBD1 matching over 8 bases. The CDR3 is 14 residues long. Germline V gives CDR1 SGHTA, CDR2 FQGNSA. After removal of 5 bases from V and 6 bases from J, the junction contained 9 bases not matched to a gene. CDR3 coding DNA: TGTGCCAGCAGCCTAAGGACAGGGTCGGGCGAGCAGTACGTC. Translating it yields CASSLRTGSGEQYV.

The V and J genes are TRBV29-1 and TRBJ1-5; maybe TRBD1 (6 bases). The CDR3 contains 12 residues. The V and J ends lost 4 bases and 3 bases respectively, with 7 bases between them. Per germline, CDR1 SQVTM and CDR2 ANQGSEA. This CDR3 is CSVGDTNQPQHF. In nucleotides, the CDR3 is TGCAGCGTTGGGGACACCAATCAGCCCCAGCATTTT. The whole variable domain, remainder taken from reference TRBV29-1 and TRBJ1-5, is SAVISQKPSRDICQRGTSLTIQCQVDSQVTMMFWYRQQPGQSLTLIATANQGSEATYESGFVIDKFPISRPNLTFSTLTVSNMSPEDSSIYLCSVGDTNQPQHFGDGTRLSIL.

This CDR3 reads CASSGEKTGELFF. The CDR3 DNA sequence: TGTGCCAGCTCTGGGGAAAAGACAGGGGAGCTGTTTTTT. This chain links TRBV2 with TRBJ2-2; D uncertain. CDR3 size: 13 residues. CDR1 SNHLY and CDR2 FYNNEI come from the germline V gene. Between the trimmed V and J ends, which lost 8 bases and 8 bases, there was a span of 15 bases.

V is TRBV4-1 and J is TRBJ2-1, with 10 nucleotides matching TRBD2. The CDR3 runs 18 residues. Germline CDR1 reads MGHRA; CDR2 reads YSYEKL. The V and J ends lost 0 bases and 5 bases, in that order; junction bases with no gene match: 10. The CDR3: CASSQDRLLAGPDNEQFF. The CDR3 nucleotides are TGCGCCAGCAGCCAAGATCGGCTACTAGCGGGGCCTGACAATGAGCAGTTCTTC.

V gene TRBV25-1 combines with J gene TRBJ2-5; TRBD1 might be the D (6 bases). The germline V gene has CDR1 MGHDK and CDR2 SYGVNS. Deletions cut 1 base from V and 5 bases from J, with 14 bases between. This CDR3 is built from 15 residues. CDR3 residues: CASSEFLTQGETQYF. In DNA, the CDR3 is TGTGCCAGCAGTGAATTCCTCACCCAGGGGGAGACCCAGTACTTC.

The rearrangement joins TRBV7-9 to TRBJ2-7; possibly TRBD2 for D (7 bases). This CDR3 contains 14 residues. Germline V gives CDR1 SEHNR, CDR2 FQNEAQ (reference sequence). V was cut by 2 bases and J by 5 bases, with 13 bases left in between. CDR3: CASSLRGAYDEQYF. The CDR3 DNA reads TGTGCCAGCAGCTTACGGGGGGCTTACGACGAGCAGTACTTC.

The chain employs TRBV3-1 and TRBJ2-1; 11 bases are a match to TRBD2. The CDR3 contains 15 residues. The ends lost 5 bases at V and 7 bases at J; junction bases unmatched: 7. CDR1 is LGHDT, CDR2 YNNKEL, per germline (reference sequence). The CDR3 DNA is TGTGCCAGCAGCTTAGCGGGAGGGCCAGTAAATGAGCAGTTCTTC. Translated: CASSLAGGPVNEQFF.